The present entry profiles one T cell receptor (beta chain) with its context. Recruitment covered roughly 24 US areas and drew participants whose ages spanned about 18 to 90 years. Cohorts were assigned according to the clinical history that participants reported. Recovery meant two consecutive negative NP/OP PCR tests, professional clearance, or resolved symptoms. The sample originates from a study of blood T cell repertoires in COVID-19. Unmatched junction bases numbered 10, after V lost 3 bases and J lost 2 bases. Germline CDR1 is SGHNT and CDR2 is YYREEE (reference sequence). The CDR3 sequence is 16 residues long. Here immunoSEQ multiplex PCR was the method, and the copy in TCRdb shows in-frame clones only, minus some. This sample has approximately 300,000 clones; approximately 89% occur once, and the top ten carry roughly 5.3%.

The sample comprised PBMCs or T cells enriched from blood (not recorded which). The receptor was derived from a woman aged 25 to 39 who had recovered from COVID-19. The chain couples TRBV5-4 to TRBJ1-2; 7 bases are shared with TRBD1. The CDR3 nucleotides read TGTGCCAGCAGCTCGAATCCGGGACAGCCGAACTATGGCTACACCTTC. It encodes CASSSNPGQPNYGYTF.